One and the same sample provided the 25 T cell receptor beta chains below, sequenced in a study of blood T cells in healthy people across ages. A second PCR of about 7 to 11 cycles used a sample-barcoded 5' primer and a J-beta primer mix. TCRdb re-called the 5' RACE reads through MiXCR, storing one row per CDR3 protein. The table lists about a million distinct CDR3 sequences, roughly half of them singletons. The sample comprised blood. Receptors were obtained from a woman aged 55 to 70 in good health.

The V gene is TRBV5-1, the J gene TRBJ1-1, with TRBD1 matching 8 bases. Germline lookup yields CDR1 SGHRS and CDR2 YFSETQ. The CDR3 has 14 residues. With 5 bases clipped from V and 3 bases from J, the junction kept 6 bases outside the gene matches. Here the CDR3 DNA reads TGCGCCAGCAGTGGACAGGGAAGGGACACTGAAGCTTTCTTT. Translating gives CASSGQGRDTEAFF.

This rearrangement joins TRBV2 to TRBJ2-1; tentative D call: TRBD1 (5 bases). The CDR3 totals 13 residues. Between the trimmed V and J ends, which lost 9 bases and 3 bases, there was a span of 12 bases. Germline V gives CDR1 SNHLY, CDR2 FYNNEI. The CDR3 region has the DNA TGTGCCAGTGAGGTACAGGTCTACAATGAGCAGTTCTTC. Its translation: CASEVQVYNEQFF.

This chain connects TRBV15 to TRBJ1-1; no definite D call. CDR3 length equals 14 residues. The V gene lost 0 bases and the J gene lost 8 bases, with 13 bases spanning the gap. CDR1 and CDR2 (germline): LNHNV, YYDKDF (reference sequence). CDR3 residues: CATSREVTSWEAFF. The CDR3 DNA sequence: TGTGCCACCAGCAGAGAAGTCACTAGCTGGGAAGCTTTCTTT.

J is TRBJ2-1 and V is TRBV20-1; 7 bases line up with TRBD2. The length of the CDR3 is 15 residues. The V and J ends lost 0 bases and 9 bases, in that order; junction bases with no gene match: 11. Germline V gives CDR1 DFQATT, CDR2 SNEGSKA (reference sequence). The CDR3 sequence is CSAREPAGAGREQFF. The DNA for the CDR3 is TGCAGTGCTAGAGAGCCGGCGGGAGCTGGGCGTGAGCAGTTCTTC.

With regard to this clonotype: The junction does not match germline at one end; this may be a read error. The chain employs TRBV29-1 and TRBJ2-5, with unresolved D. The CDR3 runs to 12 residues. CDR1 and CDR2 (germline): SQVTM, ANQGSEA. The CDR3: CSGIAELQTQYF. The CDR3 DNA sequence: TGCAGCGGGATCGCGGAGCTTCAGACCCAGTATTTC.

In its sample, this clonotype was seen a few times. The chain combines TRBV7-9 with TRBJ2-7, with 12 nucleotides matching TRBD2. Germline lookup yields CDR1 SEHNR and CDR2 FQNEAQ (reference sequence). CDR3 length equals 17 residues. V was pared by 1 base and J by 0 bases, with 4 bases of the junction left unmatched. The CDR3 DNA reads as TGTGCCAGCAGCTTAGGGCTAGCGGGAGGGAACTCCTACGAGCAGTACTTC. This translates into CASSLGLAGGNSYEQYF.

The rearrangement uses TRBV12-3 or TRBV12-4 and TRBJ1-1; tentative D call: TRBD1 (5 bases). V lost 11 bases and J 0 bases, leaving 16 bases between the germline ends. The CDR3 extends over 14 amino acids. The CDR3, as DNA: TGTGCCGCAGCATCGGGGGTATTGAACACTGAAGCTTTCTTT. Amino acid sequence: CAAASGVLNTEAFF.

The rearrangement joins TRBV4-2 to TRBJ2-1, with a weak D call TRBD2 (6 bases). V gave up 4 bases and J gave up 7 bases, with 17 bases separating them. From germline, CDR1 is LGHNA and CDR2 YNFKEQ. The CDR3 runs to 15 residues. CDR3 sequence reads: CASSRSGYRMNEQFF. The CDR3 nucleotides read TGTGCCAGCAGCCGCAGCGGGTATCGGATGAATGAGCAGTTCTTC.

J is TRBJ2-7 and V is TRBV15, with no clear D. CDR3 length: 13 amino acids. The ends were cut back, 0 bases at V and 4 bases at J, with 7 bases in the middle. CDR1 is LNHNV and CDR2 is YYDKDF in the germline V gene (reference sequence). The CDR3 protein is CATSRDQEYEQYF. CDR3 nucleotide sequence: TGTGCCACCAGCAGAGATCAGGAGTACGAGCAGTACTTC.

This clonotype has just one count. CDR3 nucleotides: TGCAGTGCTAGAGATTCTTCTAAATGGTACCAAGAGACCCAGTACTTC. Translating it yields CSARDSSKWYQETQYF. The genes are TRBV20-1 and TRBJ2-5; D is unresolved. The CDR3 is made up of 16 amino acids. The V gene lost 0 bases and the J gene lost 0 bases, with 14 bases spanning the gap. The germline gives CDR1 DFQATT, CDR2 SNEGSKA (reference sequence).

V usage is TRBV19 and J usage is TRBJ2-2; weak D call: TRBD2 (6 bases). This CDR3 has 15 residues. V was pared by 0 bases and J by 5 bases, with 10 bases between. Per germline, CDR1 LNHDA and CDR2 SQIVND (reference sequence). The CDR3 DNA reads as TGTGCCAGTAGTATAGAGGACGGGGGAACCGGGGAGCTGTTTTTT. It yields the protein CASSIEDGGTGELFF.

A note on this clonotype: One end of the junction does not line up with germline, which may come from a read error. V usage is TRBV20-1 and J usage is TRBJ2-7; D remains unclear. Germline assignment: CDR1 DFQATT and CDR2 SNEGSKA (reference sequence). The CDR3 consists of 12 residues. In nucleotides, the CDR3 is TGCAGTGCTAACGGGCTCTCCTGCGAGCAGTACTTC. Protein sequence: CSANGLSCEQYF.

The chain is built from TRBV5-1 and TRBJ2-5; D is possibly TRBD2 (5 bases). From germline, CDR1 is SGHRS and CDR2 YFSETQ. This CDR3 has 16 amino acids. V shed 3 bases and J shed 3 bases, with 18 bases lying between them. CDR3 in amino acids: CASSWPLVGPEETQYF. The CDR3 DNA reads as TGCGCCAGCAGCTGGCCACTAGTAGGTCCTGAAGAGACCCAGTACTTC.

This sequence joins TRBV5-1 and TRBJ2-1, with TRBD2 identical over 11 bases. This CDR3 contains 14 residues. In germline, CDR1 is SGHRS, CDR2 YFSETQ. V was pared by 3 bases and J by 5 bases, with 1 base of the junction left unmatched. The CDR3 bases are TGCGCCAGCAGCTGGGGACTAGCGGACAATGAGCAGTTCTTC. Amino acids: CASSWGLADNEQFF.

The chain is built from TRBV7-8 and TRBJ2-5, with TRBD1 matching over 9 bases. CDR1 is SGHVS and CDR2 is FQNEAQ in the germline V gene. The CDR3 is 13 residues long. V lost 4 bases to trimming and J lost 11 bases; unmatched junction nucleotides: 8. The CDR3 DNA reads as TGTGCCAGCAGCTGGGACAGGGAAAGAGGGCAGTACTTC. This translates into CASSWDRERGQYF.

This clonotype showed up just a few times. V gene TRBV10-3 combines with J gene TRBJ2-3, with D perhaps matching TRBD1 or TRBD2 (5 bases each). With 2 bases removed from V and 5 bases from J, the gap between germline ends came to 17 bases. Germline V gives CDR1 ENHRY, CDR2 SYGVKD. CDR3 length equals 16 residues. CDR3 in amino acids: CAISEGTSGSGDTQYF. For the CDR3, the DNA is TGTGCCATCAGTGAGGGGACCTCGGGATCGGGAGATACGCAGTATTTT.

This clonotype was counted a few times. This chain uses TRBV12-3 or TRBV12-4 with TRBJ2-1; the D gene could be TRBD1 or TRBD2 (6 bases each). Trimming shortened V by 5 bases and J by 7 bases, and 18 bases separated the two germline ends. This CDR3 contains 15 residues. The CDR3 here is CASSPGARGSNEQFF. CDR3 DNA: TGTGCCAGCAGTCCGGGGGCAAGAGGGAGTAATGAGCAGTTCTTC.

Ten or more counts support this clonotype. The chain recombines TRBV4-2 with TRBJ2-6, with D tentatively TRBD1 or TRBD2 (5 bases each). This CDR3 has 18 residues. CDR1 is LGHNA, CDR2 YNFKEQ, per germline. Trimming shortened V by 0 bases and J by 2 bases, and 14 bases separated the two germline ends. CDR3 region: CASSQDQGAPAGANVLTF. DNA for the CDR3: TGTGCCAGCAGCCAAGATCAGGGAGCCCCTGCTGGGGCCAACGTCCTGACTTTC.

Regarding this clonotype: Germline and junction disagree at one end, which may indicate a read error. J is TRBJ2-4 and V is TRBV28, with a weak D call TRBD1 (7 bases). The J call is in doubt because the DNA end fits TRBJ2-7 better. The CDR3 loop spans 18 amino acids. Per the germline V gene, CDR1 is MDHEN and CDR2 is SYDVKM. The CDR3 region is CAGSLNSAGTEADYEQYF. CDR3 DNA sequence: TGTGCCGGCAGTTTAAATTCGGCGGGGACAGAAGCCGACTACGAGCAGTACTTC.

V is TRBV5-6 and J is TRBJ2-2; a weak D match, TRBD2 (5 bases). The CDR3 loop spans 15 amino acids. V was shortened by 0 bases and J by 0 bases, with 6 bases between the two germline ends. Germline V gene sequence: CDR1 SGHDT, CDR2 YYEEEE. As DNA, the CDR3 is TGTGCCAGCAGCTTGGGGCGGGCGAACACCGGGGAGCTGTTTTTT. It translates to CASSLGRANTGELFF.

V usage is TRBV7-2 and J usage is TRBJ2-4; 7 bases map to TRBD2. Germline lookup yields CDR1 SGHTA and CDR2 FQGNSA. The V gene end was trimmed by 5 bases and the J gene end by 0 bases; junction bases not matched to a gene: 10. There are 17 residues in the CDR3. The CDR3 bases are TGTGCCAGCAGCGTCTCAGCGGGATCCTTAGCCAAAAACATTCAGTACTTC. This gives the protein CASSVSAGSLAKNIQYF.

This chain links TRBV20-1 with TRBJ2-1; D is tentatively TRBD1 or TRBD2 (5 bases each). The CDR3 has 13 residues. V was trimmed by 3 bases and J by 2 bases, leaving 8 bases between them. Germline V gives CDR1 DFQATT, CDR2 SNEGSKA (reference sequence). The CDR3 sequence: CSARRDAYNEQFF. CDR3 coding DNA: TGCAGTGCTAGGAGGGACGCCTACAATGAGCAGTTCTTC.

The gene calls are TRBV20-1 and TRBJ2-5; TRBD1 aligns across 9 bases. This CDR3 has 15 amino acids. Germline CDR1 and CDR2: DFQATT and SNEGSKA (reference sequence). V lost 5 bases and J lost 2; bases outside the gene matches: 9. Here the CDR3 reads CSALGGTGPQETQYF. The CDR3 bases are TGCAGTGCTTTAGGGGGGACAGGGCCGCAAGAGACCCAGTACTTC.

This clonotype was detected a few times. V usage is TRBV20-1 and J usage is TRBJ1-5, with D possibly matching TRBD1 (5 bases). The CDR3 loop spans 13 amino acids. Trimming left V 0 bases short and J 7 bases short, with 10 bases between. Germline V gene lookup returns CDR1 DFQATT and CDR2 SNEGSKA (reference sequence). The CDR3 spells CSARDPDSQPQHF. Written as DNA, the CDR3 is TGCAGTGCTAGAGATCCAGACAGCCAGCCCCAGCATTTT.

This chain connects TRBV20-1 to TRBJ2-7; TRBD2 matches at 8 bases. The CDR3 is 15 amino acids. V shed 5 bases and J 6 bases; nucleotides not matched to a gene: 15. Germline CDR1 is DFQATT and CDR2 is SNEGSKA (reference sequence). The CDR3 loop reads CSAPGRREESGEQYF. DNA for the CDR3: TGCAGTGCTCCGGGGCGGCGGGAGGAATCGGGCGAGCAGTACTTC.